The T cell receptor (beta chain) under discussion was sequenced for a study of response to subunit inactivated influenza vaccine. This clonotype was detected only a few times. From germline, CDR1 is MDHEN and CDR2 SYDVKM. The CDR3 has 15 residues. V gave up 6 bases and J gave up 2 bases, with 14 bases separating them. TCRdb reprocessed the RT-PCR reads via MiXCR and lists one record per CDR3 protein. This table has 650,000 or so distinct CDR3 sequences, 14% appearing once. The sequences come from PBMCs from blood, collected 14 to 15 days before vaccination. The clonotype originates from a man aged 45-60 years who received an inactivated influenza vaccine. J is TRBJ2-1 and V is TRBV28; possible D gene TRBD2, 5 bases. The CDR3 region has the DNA TGTGCCAGCAGCTACGGCGGACTTACCTACAATGAGCAGTTCTTC. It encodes CASSYGGLTYNEQFF.